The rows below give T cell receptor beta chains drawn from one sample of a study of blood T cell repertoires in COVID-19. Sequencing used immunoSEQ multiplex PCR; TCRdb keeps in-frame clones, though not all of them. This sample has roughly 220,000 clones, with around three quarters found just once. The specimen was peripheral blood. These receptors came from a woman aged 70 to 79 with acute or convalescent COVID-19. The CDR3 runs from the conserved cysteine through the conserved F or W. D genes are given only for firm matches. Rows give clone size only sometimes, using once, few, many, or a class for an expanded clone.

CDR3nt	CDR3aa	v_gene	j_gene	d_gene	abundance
TGTGCCAGCAGCTTATTCCTAGCGCTGAACACCGGGGAGCTGTTTTTT	CASSLFLALNTGELFF	TRBV7-9	TRBJ2-2	-	-
TGTGCCTCGCGGGAGGGCCTAAGCAATGAGCAGTTCTTC	CASREGLSNEQFF	TRBV28	TRBJ2-1	TRBD2	-
TGTGCCAGCAGCCAGGCGACAGGGGTAGGAAACACCATATATTTT	CASSQATGVGNTIYF	TRBV3-1/TRBV3-2	TRBJ1-3	TRBD1	-
TGTGCCAGCAGCTCGGACAGGGGATTGAGTCAGCCCCAGCATTTT	CASSSDRGLSQPQHF	TRBV7-8	TRBJ1-5	TRBD1	-
TGTGCCAGCTCACAAGGACTAGCGGGAGGGCCGTACCAAGAGACCCAGTACTTC	CASSQGLAGGPYQETQYF	TRBV18	TRBJ2-5	TRBD2	-
TGCGCCAGCAGCACCGGACTAGTGGGCGGGGAGCTGTTTTTT	CASSTGLVGGELFF	TRBV5-1	TRBJ2-2	TRBD2	few
TGTGCCACCAGTGATTTGCAGGCTAGCGGGAGGCAGTTCTTC	CATSDLQASGRQFF	TRBV24-1	TRBJ2-1	TRBD2	-
TGCGCCAGCAGCCAAGTCGAGAGCGGGATACGAACAGATACGCAGTATTTT	CASSQVESGIRTDTQYF	TRBV4-1	TRBJ2-3	TRBD2	-
TGTGCCAGCACCACAGACACCGGGGAGCTGTTTTTT	CASTTDTGELFF	TRBV12-3/TRBV12-4	TRBJ2-2	-	-
TGTGCCACCAGTGATCCCCTAGACAGCAATTATGGCTACACCTTC	CATSDPLDSNYGYTF	TRBV24-1	TRBJ1-2	-	-
TGTGCCAGCAGTTTCGACAGGGGACCTAGCAATCAGCCCCAGCATTTT	CASSFDRGPSNQPQHF	TRBV28	TRBJ1-5	TRBD1	-
TGTGCCAGCAGCCACACAGGGACGGGCGGCGATGGCTACACCTTC	CASSHTGTGGDGYTF	TRBV14	TRBJ1-2	-	-
TGTGCCAGCAGCCCCCGGACTAGCGGGAGGGCCGTTGAGCAGTTCTTC	CASSPRTSGRAVEQFF	TRBV7-9	TRBJ2-1	TRBD2	-
TGTGCCAGCAGCCAAGAGACAGGGGCGGGCACTGAAGCTTTCTTT	CASSQETGAGTEAFF	TRBV14	TRBJ1-1	TRBD1	-
TGTGCCTGGAGTGTACTAGCGGGAGAGACCCAGTACTTC	CAWSVLAGETQYF	TRBV30	TRBJ2-5	TRBD2	once
TGTGCCATCAGTGACCGGACAGGGGGCTATGGCTACACCTTC	CAISDRTGGYGYTF	TRBV10-3	TRBJ1-2	TRBD1	-
TGTGCCAGCAGTGTACAACTAGCGGGAGTTACAGATACGCAGTATTTT	CASSVQLAGVTDTQYF	TRBV27	TRBJ2-3	TRBD2	-
TGTGCCAGCAGCTTAGTGGTTAGCGGGAGGTCTAGCTCCTACGAACAGTACTTC	CASSLVVSGRSSSYEQYF	TRBV11-2	TRBJ2-7	TRBD2	-
TGTGCCAGCACTGCTAGCGGGAGTCCCGGGGAGCTGTTTTTT	CASTASGSPGELFF	TRBV2	TRBJ2-2	TRBD2	-
TGTGCCAGCAGTTACTCGATGACACAGGGTAGTGACGAGCAGTACTTC	CASSYSMTQGSDEQYF	TRBV6-5	TRBJ2-7	-	few
TGTGCCAGCAGCCAAGAATTTAGTCCTATACACACTGAAGCTTTCTTT	CASSQEFSPIHTEAFF	TRBV3-1/TRBV3-2	TRBJ1-1	-	-
TGTGCCAGTAGTTCATACCTAAATGGGGGGAATGAGCAGTTCTTC	CASSSYLNGGNEQFF	TRBV19	TRBJ2-1	-	-
TGTGCCAGCAGCCGGGACAGGGGGAAAGAGACCCAGTACTTC	CASSRDRGKETQYF	TRBV7-9	TRBJ2-5	TRBD1	-
TGTGCCATCACCTCCGGGGGGAACTATGGCTACACCTTC	CAITSGGNYGYTF	TRBV10-3	TRBJ1-2	-	-
TGTGCCAGCAGTTCCGATCGGACAGGACGACACACAGATACGCAGTATTTT	CASSSDRTGRHTDTQYF	TRBV27	TRBJ2-3	TRBD1	-
TGTGCCAGCAGTCTCTGGGGCGAACAATCACCCCTCCACTTT	CASSLWGEQSPLHF	TRBV5-6	TRBJ1-6	-	-
TGTGCCAGCAGCTTAAGTCCCCCTCTGGAAGCTTTCTTT	CASSLSPPLEAFF	TRBV7-3	TRBJ1-1	-	-
TGTGCCAGCAGTGAAGCAGGGGGCCATCAGCCCCAGCATTTT	CASSEAGGHQPQHF	TRBV6-1	TRBJ1-5	TRBD1	-
TGTGCCACCAGTGGCGGGGGCTATAGCAATCAGCCCCAGCATTTT	CATSGGGYSNQPQHF	TRBV24-1	TRBJ1-5	-	once
TGTGCCTGGAGCCCGGGTGACTCCCACGAGCAGTACTTC	CAWSPGDSHEQYF	TRBV30	TRBJ2-7	-	-
TGTGCCAGCAGTGAATGGGGGCCGAACACAGATACGCAGTATTTT	CASSEWGPNTDTQYF	TRBV6-1	TRBJ2-3	-	-
TGTGCCAGCAGCTATTGGACTAGTCAAGGGGACACCGGGGAGCTGTTTTTT	CASSYWTSQGDTGELFF	TRBV28	TRBJ2-2	TRBD2	-
TGTGCCAGCTCACCACCAGGGGCGCCTAACGAAAAACTGTTTTTT	CASSPPGAPNEKLFF	TRBV18	TRBJ1-4	-	-
TGTGCCAGCAGTTTCTCCCGGACAGGGGGGCGATACGTAACCTACGAGCAGTACTTC	CASSFSRTGGRYVTYEQYF	TRBV28	TRBJ2-7	TRBD1	-
TGTGCCAGCAGCTTAACTCGGCAAGAGACCCAGTACTTC	CASSLTRQETQYF	TRBV7-3	TRBJ2-5	-	-
TGCGCCAGCAGTGCGCTGCCTTCCGCGGACAGGGGTAATGAAAAACTGTTTTTT	CASSALPSADRGNEKLFF	TRBV10-1	TRBJ1-4	TRBD1	-
TGTGCCAGCAGTTTGGGGACTAGCGGGAAGGATGAGCAGTTCTTC	CASSLGTSGKDEQFF	TRBV28	TRBJ2-1	TRBD2	-
TGCGCCAGCAGCCTCTTAGCGGGAGGGAACAATGAGCAGTTCTTC	CASSLLAGGNNEQFF	TRBV5-1	TRBJ2-1	TRBD2	-
TGTGCCAGCAGCAAAGTTTCCCCCGGGACAGGGATGTGGGAGACCCAGTACTTC	CASSKVSPGTGMWETQYF	TRBV21-1	TRBJ2-5	-	-
TGCGCCAGCAGCTTGGATCAGGGGGCTGGCTACACCTTC	CASSLDQGAGYTF	TRBV5-1	TRBJ1-2	TRBD1	-
TGTGCCAGTACGTCGGACAGGGCTAACTATGGCTACACCTTC	CASTSDRANYGYTF	TRBV19	TRBJ1-2	TRBD1	-
TGTGCCAGCAGCCAAGGAGTCTACGAGCAGTACTTC	CASSQGVYEQYF	TRBV3-1/TRBV3-2	TRBJ2-7	-	-
TGTGCCATCAGTGAGTCGAAAGGGGTTGGCAAAGCTTTCTTT	CAISESKGVGKAFF	TRBV10-3	TRBJ1-1	-	once
TGCGCCAGCAGCTTGGGGGCTAGCGGGAGGGGAAATGAGCAGTTCTTC	CASSLGASGRGNEQFF	TRBV5-1	TRBJ2-1	TRBD2	-
TGTGCCAGCAGTTCCCAGGGGGACTGGAAAGGGGAGCTGTTTTTT	CASSSQGDWKGELFF	TRBV28	TRBJ2-2	-	few
TGTGCCAGCCAGGATGACTACGAGCAGTACTTC	CASQDDYEQYF	TRBV28	TRBJ2-7	-	-
TGTGCCAGCAGCTTAATTGGAGGTACCCAAGAGACCCAGTACTTC	CASSLIGGTQETQYF	TRBV13	TRBJ2-5	-	-